This passage covers 17 T cell receptor beta chains from one sample sequenced in a study of T-cell reconstitution after alpha-beta-depleted transplantation in children. Researchers prepared the TCRbeta library using unique molecular identifiers, the study reports. MiXCR, applied by TCRdb to the PCR reads, yields one record per CDR3 protein. Of hundreds of thousands of distinct CDR3 sequences listed, 10% to 15% are singletons. The sample was PBMCs, mostly from graft donor cells, taken 360 days after TCRalphabeta/CD19-depleted stem cell transplant. The receptor set was obtained from a male patient aged 5 to 17 who had a stem cell transplant for acute myeloid leukemia, so the T cells may come from the graft donor.

In this sample, this clonotype turned up many times. The V and J genes are TRBV12-3 or TRBV12-4 and TRBJ2-5, with 10 bases matching TRBD2. The CDR3 has 15 amino acids. V was pared by 5 bases and J by 2 bases, with 5 bases of the junction left unmatched. The CDR3 region is CASSGTSVAQETQYF. The CDR3 DNA is TGTGCCAGCAGTGGGACTAGCGTGGCACAAGAGACCCAGTACTTC.

This sequence joins TRBV28 and TRBJ2-7; D not resolved. This CDR3 comprises 11 residues. Trimming cost V 5 bases and J 9 bases, with 11 bases left between them. Germline V CDR1 and CDR2: MDHEN, SYDVKM. DNA for the CDR3: TGTGCCAGCAGTGAAGGATTGGGGCAGTACTTC. Its translation: CASSEGLGQYF.

This sequence joins TRBV7-6 and TRBJ2-3; 10 bases align to TRBD2. This CDR3 contains 14 residues. Germline values: CDR1 SGHVS, CDR2 FNYEAQ. V shed 8 bases and J 4 bases; nucleotides not matched to a gene: 6. The CDR3 here is CASSSGRGSDTQYF. DNA for the CDR3: TGTGCCAGCTCTAGCGGGAGAGGGTCAGATACGCAGTATTTT. The full variable domain, rest sourced from reference TRBV7-6 and TRBJ2-3, is GAGVSQSPRYKVTKRGQDVALRCDPISGHVSLYWYRQALGQGPEFLTYFNYEAQQDKSGLPNDRFSAERPEGSISTLTIQRTEQRDSAMYRCASSSGRGSDTQYFGPGTRLTVL.

The V call is TRBV20-1, the J call TRBJ2-3; D is ambiguous. V was pared by 6 bases and J by 11 bases, with 12 bases between. This CDR3 is 10 amino acids long. The germline gives CDR1 DFQATT, CDR2 SNEGSKA (reference sequence). CDR3 sequence: CSALGLKQYF. CDR3 in DNA: TGCAGTGCCCTAGGTCTGAAGCAGTATTTT.

V is TRBV27 and J is TRBJ2-5; 7 bases are shared with TRBD2. In germline, CDR1 is MNHEY, CDR2 SMNVEV (reference sequence). The J segment lost 7 bases and the V segment lost 2 bases, leaving 16 bases of the junction unmatched. The CDR3 is 17 residues long. CDR3 in DNA: TGTGCCAGCAGTTTAGTCTTTGCGGGAGAGGTCCGAGGGACCCAGTACTTC. This sequence encodes CASSLVFAGEVRGTQYF.

The chain links TRBV6-5 to TRBJ1-1; D uncertain. Deletions cut 0 bases from V and 1 base from J, with 12 bases between. CDR3 size: 16 residues. Germline CDR1 MNHEY, CDR2 SVGAGI. The CDR3 here is CASSYSITIPNTEAFF. The CDR3 bases are TGTGCCAGCAGTTACTCGATAACCATTCCGAACACTGAAGCTTTCTTT.

In this sample, this clonotype turned up a few times. The J gene is TRBJ1-2, the V gene TRBV5-1; tentatively, D is TRBD1 (6 bases). The CDR3 runs to 14 residues. Trimming pared 3 bases from V and 8 bases from J, leaving 17 bases between. Germline V gene lookup returns CDR1 SGHRS and CDR2 YFSETQ. Here the CDR3 reads CASSYRTGADGYTF. CDR3 coding DNA: TGCGCCAGCAGCTACCGCACGGGGGCAGACGGCTACACCTTC.

This clonotype was observed a few times. This chain joins TRBV20-1 and TRBJ2-1; TRBD2 matches 16 bases. The V gene's germline CDR1 is DFQATT and CDR2 SNEGSKA (reference sequence). The CDR3 is 20 amino acids. The ends lost 1 base at V and 2 bases at J; junction bases unmatched: 11. CDR3: CSARAGGGTSGRGTYNEQFF. In nucleotides, the CDR3 is TGCAGTGCTAGAGCCGGGGGCGGGACTAGCGGGAGGGGGACCTACAATGAGCAGTTCTTC.

At least ten counts were recorded for this clonotype. In DNA, the CDR3 is TGTGCCAGCAGCACCGGGACAGTCGGCGAAAAACTGTTTTTT. This encodes CASSTGTVGEKLFF. The rearrangement uses TRBV9 and TRBJ1-4; 7 positions agree with TRBD1. The CDR3 extends over 14 amino acids. Germline V gene lookup returns CDR1 SGDLS and CDR2 YYNGEE. With V trimmed by 4 bases and J by 8 bases, 8 bases remained unmatched.

In this sample, this clonotype turned up many times. The V and J genes are TRBV27 and TRBJ2-1, with D tentatively TRBD1 (6 bases). The germline V gene encodes CDR1 MNHEY and CDR2 SMNVEV (reference sequence). V lost 5 bases and J 5 bases, leaving 25 bases between the germline ends. The CDR3 extends over 18 amino acids. The CDR3 protein is CASSPYRLQGSGDNEQFF. The CDR3 DNA reads as TGTGCCAGCAGTCCATATAGGTTACAGGGTAGTGGTGACAATGAGCAGTTCTTC.

Many counts were recorded for this clonotype. The V call is TRBV4-2, the J call TRBJ2-5; 7 bases agree with TRBD1. The CDR3 loop spans 15 amino acids. V gave up 3 bases and J gave up 4 bases; unmatched junction bases: 8. Germline V CDR1 and CDR2: LGHNA, YNFKEQ. CDR3 coding DNA: TGTGCCAGCAGCCAGGGACAGCCTAGTCGAGAGACCCAGTACTTC. This translates into CASSQGQPSRETQYF.

This clonotype has a count of ten or more. This chain's CDR3 is CASSYSRTGGTEAFF. The CDR3 DNA follows: TGTGCCAGCAGTTACTCTCGGACAGGGGGTACTGAAGCTTTCTTT. V usage is TRBV27 and J usage is TRBJ1-1; 10 bases align to TRBD1. Germline V gene lookup returns CDR1 MNHEY and CDR2 SMNVEV (reference sequence). Trimming took 4 bases from V and 5 from J; bases not matched to a gene: 7. The CDR3 is 15 amino acids.

This clonotype was detected ten times or more. The chain carries TRBV12-3 or TRBV12-4 and TRBJ2-7, with D hard to call. The V end lost 5 bases, the J end lost 5 bases, and 10 bases lay between the germline ends. There are 12 residues in the CDR3. The CDR3 nucleotides read TGTGCCAGCAGTCCCTTACGTCACGAGCAGTACTTC. Translated, it gives CASSPLRHEQYF.

This clonotype was detected a few times. The J gene is TRBJ2-1, the V gene TRBV7-8; 8 bases are shared with TRBD2. Per germline, CDR1 SGHVS and CDR2 FQNEAQ. The CDR3 runs to 17 residues. Trimming removed 5 bases from V and 5 bases from J; junction bases left unmatched: 14. The DNA of the CDR3 is TGTGCCAGCAGCCCCAATTCAGCGGGAGCCTTCCACAATGAGCAGTTCTTC. This codes for CASSPNSAGAFHNEQFF.

The sample holds a few counts of this clonotype. Here the CDR3 reads CSAGRTGGYEQYF. CDR3 nucleotides: TGCAGTGCTGGCAGGACAGGGGGCTACGAGCAGTACTTC. V usage is TRBV20-1 and J usage is TRBJ2-7, with 10 bases aligning to TRBD1. Trimming cost V 5 bases and J 3 bases; bases outside gene matches: 4. The CDR3 contains 13 residues. Germline CDR1 DFQATT, CDR2 SNEGSKA (reference sequence).

The chain recombines TRBV7-9 with TRBJ2-7; 11 nucleotides align to TRBD2. The CDR3 runs to 15 residues. V was pared by 5 bases and J by 4 bases, with 7 bases of the junction left unmatched. Germline-derived CDR1 and CDR2 are SEHNR and FQNEAQ (reference sequence). The CDR3 sequence is CASSARLAGSYEQYF. The CDR3 DNA sequence: TGTGCCAGCAGCGCGCGACTAGCGGGGTCGTACGAGCAGTACTTC. Filled out from reference TRBV7-9 and TRBJ2-7, the complete variable domain reads DTGVSQNPRHKITKRGQNVTFRCDPISEHNRLYWYRQTLGQGPEFLTYFQNEAQLEKSRLLSDRFSAERPKGSFSTLEIQRTEQGDSAMYLCASSARLAGSYEQYFGPGTRLTVT.

The J gene is TRBJ2-4, the V gene TRBV19, with 7 bases lining up with TRBD1. The CDR3 has 13 amino acids. Germline-derived CDR1 and CDR2 are LNHDA and SQIVND (reference sequence). V lost 9 bases and J lost 4; bases outside the gene matches: 6. The CDR3 DNA sequence: TGTGCCAGCTCCGGGACAGCTAAAAACATTCAGTACTTC. It encodes CASSGTAKNIQYF.